The entry below gives a single TCR beta chain sequence along with its context. In this sample, this clonotype turned up many times. Its binding antigen is unknown. Base qualities were left out, and no much larger clone turns up one base away. SuperScript III was used to reverse transcribe 500 ng RNA with primers targeting the alpha and beta constant regions. Separate alpha and beta chain libraries were made by chain-specific third strand synthesis with multiplexing indices. The protocol used a single primer pair to amplify all rearrangements within a chain, which avoided primer bias, and attached molecular barcodes to each cDNA molecule. T4 RNA Ligase 1 joined purified cDNA to a 5' RACE adapter that carried a random hexamer and the SP2 sequencing primer site. Second strand synthesis was performed with Phusion polymerase and primed from the SP2 site, and slow temperature ramps were applied to favor optimal annealing. Two random hexamer sequences, both added before amplification and joined together, made up the 12-nucleotide barcode of each molecule. A short first PCR added P5 and P7 adapter elements plus a second index, followed by an approximately 24-cycle amplification PCR with P5s and P7 primers. A total of 25 to 35 PCR cycles were applied to the libraries, which were quantified on a Qubit, sized on a Bioanalyzer, and diluted to roughly 4.4 nM. Sequencing of the normalized libraries was performed on an Illumina MiSeq with 2 x 250 paired-end kits. Reverse transcription reactions were cleaned up on MinElute columns and eluted into 10 ul Tris-Cl. The adapter ligations were run for roughly 21 hours at 16 degrees C, and AMPure XP beads at a 1:1 ratio were afterwards used to clean them. The paper's processing steps were these. Demultiplexed FASTQ files were processed with a modified Decombinator by which V, J, insert and barcode information was output. Any sequence that shared a barcode yet differed from the dominant sequence was discarded as an error, and the number of original cDNA molecules was estimated by counting barcodes clustered at Levenshtein distance 3. Downstream analyses used R packages ineq, vegan, igraph and RCytoscape, with IMGT nomenclature and CDR3 definitions. V gene usage was calculated across distinct sequences, with every TCR tallied a single time to avoid skew from clonal expansion. Unique CDR3 amino acid sequences within a donor were connected in similarity networks whenever two sequences differed by a single Levenshtein edit. In the repertoires, a search was made for a compiled set of published HIV-specific CDR3s (approximately 94 alpha, several hundred beta) and CMV-specific CDR3s (approximately 13 alpha, some 250 beta). Lower sequence numbers were not the cause of the decreased diversity in patients, as random subsampling to size-matched repertoires showed. TCRdb trimmed public reads at Q25 via fastp, called clones via MiXCR and kept in-frame beta chains. Entries are consolidated by CDR3 protein sequence, retaining the most common genes and DNA. The V and J calls shown here were made by TCRdb, not taken from the authors' results. The sample includes about 15,000 distinct CDR3 sequences, with around 6.7% observed a single time. The ten most abundant clones make up 8% to 9.5% of the sample.

These data originate in a study of HIV-infected patients and healthy controls (TCRdb year 2014). Background on the whole study: Whether deep TCR repertoire sequencing of small blood samples from HIV patients could capture immune perturbation and reconstitution was tested in the study.

On the study overall, not on this receptor specifically: Only sixteen HIV-infected individuals were processed, which the authors considered a major limit on how widely the findings apply. Both the Jaccard index and the count of highly shared sequences showed that healthy controls shared more CDR3s between individuals than HIV+ patients did. During therapy, HIV-associated CDR3s significantly decreased in frequency, while CMV-associated CDR3s did not change significantly, though most became more frequent. In the study, no determination of donor HLA types was made. Alpha-chain CDR3s from MAIT cells occurred at high frequency in healthy controls but were severely depleted in HIV+ repertoires. Compared with controls, HIV-infected patients showed significantly different mean usage of eight alpha and eight beta V genes. The observed differences in diversity were not explained by the slight differences in age and sex profiles between the study cohorts. HIV-infected repertoires showed significantly elevated mean Gini indices relative to controls, which possibly reflects oligoclonality. Compared with untreated HIV+ repertoires, healthy control repertoires had roughly threefold more distinct CDR3s and higher Shannon diversity. The use of whole blood limited sequencing depth and precluded separation of the dynamics of distinct T-cell subpopulations. Alpha-beta chain pairing was not determined in the samples. The apparent post-therapy recovery of the Gini index in HIV-infected patients was not reproduced in size-matched repertoire data. Unequal numbers of distinct sequences between patients and controls complicated comparisons, and size-matching overweighted rare events from HIV-infected data.

Whole blood was used without fractionating the cells, so the repertoire represented all peripheral T cells without sorting. As controls, ten healthy donors without infection were sampled, and about 40% of the ten donors were sampled a second time roughly twelve weeks later. For RNA extraction, roughly 2.6 ml of peripheral blood was drawn into Tempus tubes. The TURBO-DNase kit was used to remove leftover genomic DNA, and GLOBINclear was used to deplete globin mRNA. Cut back by 5 bases and 5 bases, the V and J ends lie 12 bases apart. Including the terminal cysteine and phenylalanine, the CDR3 comprises 13 residues. Only CDR3 DNA is held: 39 bases, read in frame from base 1. The germline V gene supplies CDR1 SGHTA and CDR2 FQGNSA.

The rearranged segments are TRBV7-2 and TRBJ1-1; the D segment cannot be called with confidence. The source material was blood. This clonotype was sampled from an adult in good health. The DNA sequence is given as TGTGCCAGCAGCCCCTCGGGTGAGACTGAAGCTTTCTTT. Its protein reads: CASSPSGETEAFF.